What follows are 27 T cell receptor beta chains derived from one specimen sequenced in a study of T cells expressing NK-cell markers (dated by TCRdb to about 2020). The library relied on 5' RACE. Sequencing relied on an Illumina HiSeq 2000. Reprocessed by TCRdb, the reads give a single entry per CDR3 protein sequence, without DNA. This sample's listing comprises some 460,000 distinct CDR3 sequences. 1.4% of the sample rests with the top ten. Sequencing was performed on blood T cells: a sorted CD56 or NKG2C T cell subset, CD4+ or CD8+ T cells, or bulk PBMC T cells (not recorded which). These receptors originate from a woman aged 50 to 65 in good health. Donor details come from another sample of the same person, matched by shared clones.

The J gene is TRBJ2-1, the V gene TRBV7-9. This CDR3 region has 15 residues. In germline, CDR1 is SEHNR, CDR2 FQNEAQ (reference sequence). The CDR3 here is CASSLSGRVNNEQFF.

CDR3 region: CASSPGQGIANTGELFF. V usage is TRBV12-3 or TRBV12-4 and J usage is TRBJ2-2; TCRdb reports TRBD1, a call that lacks DNA to check it against. The CDR3 extends over 17 amino acids.

The rearrangement links TRBV5-1 to TRBJ2-5; TCRdb indicates TRBD1, and absent DNA this call remains unverified. This CDR3 has 13 residues. Germline loops: CDR1 SGHRS, CDR2 YFSETQ. The CDR3 sequence is CASSLEGARTQYF.

The CDR3: CASSPGISGRTGNEQFF. This chain connects TRBV6-6 to TRBJ2-1; no DNA is available, so the TRBD2 call from TCRdb remains unchecked. Germline V gene data show CDR1 as MNHNY and CDR2 as SVGAGI (reference sequence). CDR3 size: 17 residues.

The V and J genes are TRBV12-3 or TRBV12-4 and TRBJ2-2; TCRdb lists TRBD2, though no DNA is available to test this call. This CDR3 has 14 residues. The CDR3 reads CASSLGGPGGELFF.

The chain carries TRBV20-1 and TRBJ2-1; the TCRdb D gene call, TRBD1, has no DNA to confirm it. This CDR3 has 13 amino acids. The germline gives CDR1 DFQATT, CDR2 SNEGSKA (reference sequence). CDR3: CSANGQVGNEQFF.

The rearrangement uses TRBV4-2 and TRBJ2-1; TCRdb gives TRBD2 as the D gene, but with no DNA this cannot be confirmed. Germline CDR1 LGHNA, CDR2 YNFKEQ. This CDR3 has 17 amino acids. CDR3 loop: CASSQVGLAGGWNEQFF.

V usage is TRBV5-6 and J usage is TRBJ1-1. This CDR3 spans 15 amino acids. Looked up from germline, CDR1 is SGHDT and CDR2 is YYEEEE. The chain's CDR3 is CASSFGEHKNTEAFF.

The chain recombines TRBV5-4 with TRBJ2-2; the TCRdb call, TRBD2, lacks DNA for checking. Germline CDR1 is SGHNT and CDR2 is YYREEE (reference sequence). CDR3 length: 15 residues. CDR3 region: CASSTGLKDTGELFF.

V gene TRBV25-1 combines with J gene TRBJ2-3; TCRdb returns TRBD1, unconfirmable since there is no DNA. CDR3 length equals 18 residues. Per the germline V gene, CDR1 is MGHDK and CDR2 is SYGVNS. The CDR3 sequence: CASSSTRGGDRPRDTQYF.

J is TRBJ2-7 and V is TRBV2; the D gene TCRdb calls, TRBD2, cannot be checked with no DNA. Germline values: CDR1 SNHLY, CDR2 FYNNEI. This CDR3 has 12 residues. The CDR3 loop reads CASSRIGSEQYF.

The rearrangement uses TRBV3-1 and TRBJ1-5. The germline CDR1 and CDR2 sequences are LGHDT and YNNKEL (reference sequence). This CDR3 is 14 amino acids long. The CDR3 here is CASSQGDVGQPQHF.

This sequence joins TRBV9 and TRBJ1-2; the D gene TCRdb calls, TRBD1, cannot be checked with no DNA. The CDR3 has 18 residues. Germline V lookup: CDR1 SGDLS, CDR2 YYNGEE. This chain's CDR3 is CASSRGGTGVTRHYGYTF.

This rearrangement joins TRBV12-3 or TRBV12-4 to TRBJ2-4. The length of the CDR3 is 14 residues. The CDR3 is CASSFRRVKNIQYF.

The chain is built from TRBV5-1 and TRBJ1-1; TCRdb names TRBD1, which stays unverified in the absence of DNA. Germline V gene data show CDR1 as SGHRS and CDR2 as YFSETQ. The length of the CDR3 is 17 residues. The CDR3 region is CASSMGITGQPNTEAFF.

The chain is built from TRBV5-5 and TRBJ2-2; TCRdb's D call, TRBD2, is unchecked because there is no DNA. CDR1 and CDR2 from the germline V gene are SGHKS and YYEKEE (reference sequence). This CDR3 is built from 14 residues. The CDR3 reads CASRSSGLTGELFF.

The V gene is TRBV2, the J gene TRBJ1-1. Per the germline V gene, CDR1 is SNHLY and CDR2 is FYNNEI. The CDR3 covers 13 residues. CDR3 in amino acids: CASSEDGYTEAFF.

The chain has TRBV5-1 and TRBJ2-1; without DNA, the TCRdb call of TRBD2 cannot be checked. Germline loops: CDR1 SGHRS, CDR2 YFSETQ. CDR3 size: 16 residues. The CDR3 sequence: CASSSGLAVVKNEQFF.

V and J are TRBV12-3 or TRBV12-4 and TRBJ2-2; there is no DNA to check the TCRdb D call of TRBD1. The CDR3 consists of 17 residues. The CDR3 here is CASSFWVDRGSTGELFF.

The chain's CDR3 is CASSSRPRETQYF. This sequence joins TRBV27 and TRBJ2-5. The CDR3 loop spans 13 amino acids. Germline V gene lookup returns CDR1 MNHEY and CDR2 SMNVEV (reference sequence).

V usage is TRBV6-5 and J usage is TRBJ1-6; TCRdb reports TRBD1, a call that lacks DNA to check it against. The CDR3 has 15 residues. Per the germline V gene, CDR1 is MNHEY and CDR2 is SVGAGI. The CDR3 protein is CASAGPSNRDSPLHF.

V is TRBV20-1 and J is TRBJ2-2; TCRdb outputs TRBD1, but without DNA this stays unchecked. This CDR3 contains 11 residues. Germline V CDR1 and CDR2: DFQATT, SNEGSKA (reference sequence). The CDR3 reads CSAPDVGELFF.

The chain is built from TRBV5-1 and TRBJ2-1; TCRdb reports TRBD2, a call that lacks DNA to check it against. Germline CDR1 SGHRS, CDR2 YFSETQ. The CDR3 is made up of 15 amino acids. CDR3 sequence: CASQTSGSSYNEQFF.

The CDR3 is CASSPFEGTHSGANVLTF. The gene calls are TRBV27 and TRBJ2-6; there is no DNA to check the TCRdb D call of TRBD2. This CDR3 is 18 amino acids long. Germline-derived CDR1 and CDR2 are MNHEY and SMNVEV (reference sequence).

The chain combines TRBV18 with TRBJ2-6. This CDR3 spans 16 amino acids. Germline assignment: CDR1 KGHSH and CDR2 LQKENI. The CDR3 here is CASSPLWKPGANVLTF.

The CDR3 protein is CASSLVPGQGQETQYF. The J gene is TRBJ2-5, the V gene TRBV5-5; TCRdb outputs TRBD1, but without DNA this stays unchecked. The germline V gene encodes CDR1 SGHKS and CDR2 YYEKEE (reference sequence). The CDR3 loop spans 16 amino acids. The complete variable domain, with remaining parts taken from reference TRBV5-5 and TRBJ2-5, reads DAGVTQSPTHLIKTRGQQVTLRCSPISGHKSVSWYQQVLGQGPQFIFQYYEKEERGRGNFPDRFSARQFPNYSSELNVNALLLGDSALYLCASSLVPGQGQETQYFGPGTRLLVL.

The rearrangement uses TRBV7-8 and TRBJ2-1; TCRdb proposes TRBD1, but this gene call is untestable without DNA. Germline V gene sequence: CDR1 SGHVS, CDR2 FQNEAQ. The CDR3 runs to 15 residues. Here the CDR3 reads CASSLGLGRRSEQFF.